A single sample gave rise to the 2 T cell receptor beta chains below, sequenced in a study of shared clonotypes between healthy human individuals. TCRdb's copy holds only in-frame clones and misses some; the assay was immunoSEQ multiplex PCR. The repertoire holds around 500,000 clones, with around 80% as singletons. The sample was PBMCs. Source of these receptors: a woman between 40 and 55 years old in good health. Some clones in this sample may be carry-over from other donors' samples.

This clone has only a few counts. The V and J genes are TRBV28 and TRBJ1-3, with a possible D match to TRBD1 (5 bases). This CDR3 is built from 14 residues. Germline V gene sequence: CDR1 MDHEN, CDR2 SYDVKM. V shed 7 bases and J shed 4 bases, with 14 bases lying between them. The CDR3 spells CASITGAAGNTIYF. The CDR3 nucleotides read TGTGCCAGCATTACCGGGGCAGCCGGAAACACCATATATTTT.

The V call is TRBV2, the J call TRBJ2-7, with D perhaps matching TRBD1 or TRBD2 (6 bases each). The germline V gene has CDR1 SNHLY and CDR2 FYNNEI. The CDR3 has 16 amino acids. V lost 5 bases and J lost 0, with 17 bases in between. The CDR3 DNA sequence: TGTGCCAGCAGTCCCGAGGGGGGTTTAAACTCCTACGAGCAGTACTTC. Translating it yields CASSPEGGLNSYEQYF. Looking up the rest from reference TRBV2 and TRBJ2-7 gives the full variable domain: EPEVTQTPSHQVTQMGQEVILRCVPISNHLYFYWYRQILGQKVEFLVSFYNNEISEKSEIFDDQFSVERPDGSNFTLKIRSTKLEDSAMYFCASSPEGGLNSYEQYFGPGTRLTVT.